Here is one T cell receptor beta chain with its context. The junction differs from germline at one of its ends, possibly a read error. The protocol was immunoSEQ multiplex PCR, while the TCRdb copy is restricted to in-frame clones and leaves out a portion. In the table there are fewer than 70,000 clones, roughly 78% of which are singletons. These data belong to a study of radiotherapy plus CTLA-4 blockade in lung cancer. This CDR3 spans 19 amino acids. Germline V gene lookup returns CDR1 SSHAT and CDR2 FNYEAQ (reference sequence). The receptor's source is a human donor with non-small cell lung cancer who had a complete response to radiotherapy plus ipilimumab. This sample comprised peripheral blood, obtained from a patient treated with radiotherapy plus ipilimumab. The chain couples TRBV7-7 to TRBJ1-3, with TRBD1 as a possible D gene (6 bases). The CDR3 DNA follows: TGTGCTAGCAGCTTAGCGTCTCCACAGGGACCACGCTCTGGAAACACCATATATTTT. As protein: CASSLASPQGPRSGNTIYF. Together with reference TRBV7-7 and TRBJ1-3, the CDR3 gives the full variable domain: GAGVSQSPRYKVTKRGQDVTLRCDPISSHATLYWYQQALGQGPEFLTYFNYEAQPDKSGLPSDRFSAERPEGSISTLTIQRTEQRDSAMYRCASSLASPQGPRSGNTIYFGEGSWLTVV.